A selection of T cell receptor beta chains follows, all from one sample in a study of shared clonotypes between healthy human individuals. Data came from immunoSEQ multiplex PCR; TCRdb stores just in-frame clones and leaves some out. The sample contains around 2.1 million clones, around 93% of which appear only once. Sequencing input: naive CD8+ T cells from PBMCs. Receptors originate from a man between 18 and 29 years old in good health. Some clones in this sample may be carry-over from other donors' samples. Both conserved end residues are part of each CDR3. The D gene is left open where the match is weak. The size of a clone is reported for some rows only, either as once, few or many, or as a class for expanded clones.

d_gene | j_gene | abundance | v_gene | CDR3nt | CDR3aa
NA | TRBJ2-1 | once | TRBV29-1 | TGCAGCGTTGAAGAGGTCGCAGGGGGGCCTTTTGATGAGCAGTTCTTC | CSVEEVAGGPFDEQFF
NA | TRBJ1-1 | few | TRBV15 | TGTGCCACCAGCAGAGATCGGGCCCTGAACACTGAAGCTTTCTTT | CATSRDRALNTEAFF
NA | TRBJ2-1 | NA | TRBV28 | TGTGCCAGCAGTCGACCTAGCGTCGATGAGCAGTTCTTC | CASSRPSVDEQFF
TRBD1 | TRBJ1-1 | NA | TRBV28 | TGTGCCAGCAGTTTGACAGGGGCCACTGAAGCTTTCTTT | CASSLTGATEAFF
TRBD2 | TRBJ2-2 | NA | TRBV5-1 | TGCGCCAGCAGCTTCGGACTAGCGGGAGGGTTGAACCCCGGGGAGCTGTTTTTT | CASSFGLAGGLNPGELFF
TRBD1 | TRBJ2-7 | NA | TRBV27 | TGTGCCAGCAGTCCCCGACAGGGTATATACGAGCAGTACTTC | CASSPRQGIYEQYF
TRBD1 | TRBJ1-4 | NA | TRBV18 | TGTGCCAGCTCACCCAATTTCGGACAGGGCGACGGGGAAAAACTGTTTTTT | CASSPNFGQGDGEKLFF
NA | TRBJ2-7 | NA | TRBV7-9 | TGTGCCAGCAGCTTAGAGCAGGAAGGCTACGAGCAGTACTTC | CASSLEQEGYEQYF
TRBD1 | TRBJ2-7 | few | TRBV5-8 | TGTGCCAGCAGCCCCTGGGGGACAGGGTACTACGAGCAGTACTTC | CASSPWGTGYYEQYF
NA | TRBJ2-5 | NA | TRBV27 | TGTGCCAGCAGTTTATCTCGCCAAGAGACCCAGTACTTC | CASSLSRQETQYF
NA | TRBJ1-1 | NA | TRBV29-1 | TGCAGCGTTAACGGAGAAAGGCACACTGAAGCTTTCTTT | CSVNGERHTEAFF
NA | TRBJ2-7 | NA | TRBV10-3 | TGTGCCATCAGAACCCCCCCCTCCTACGAGCAGTACTTC | CAIRTPPSYEQYF
NA | TRBJ2-7 | NA | TRBV27 | TGTGCCAGCAGTTTCGGTGAGTCGGGCAGCCAGTACTTC | CASSFGESGSQYF
NA | TRBJ2-1 | NA | TRBV27 | TGTGCCAGCAGTTTATTGCCTAGCTCGTCCTACAATGAGCAGTTCTTC | CASSLLPSSSYNEQFF
NA | TRBJ2-7 | once | TRBV13 | TGTGCCAGCACCCCTACGGGTAGCCCGTGGGACGAGCAGTACTTC | CASTPTGSPWDEQYF
TRBD2 | TRBJ2-1 | NA | TRBV7-2 | TGTGCCAGCAGCCGTTTGGGACTAGCGGTAACGAATGAGCAGTTCTTC | CASSRLGLAVTNEQFF
NA | TRBJ1-1 | few | TRBV7-9 | TGTGCCAGCATGTTTTGGCAGGCGAACACTGAAGCTTTCTTT | CASMFWQANTEAFF
NA | TRBJ2-1 | NA | TRBV7-9 | TGTGCCAGCAGCTTAGGGGCGGACAGCTCCTACAATGAGCAGTTCTTC | CASSLGADSSYNEQFF
NA | TRBJ2-7 | NA | TRBV27 | TGTGCCAGCAGGGAATTGGGCGGCCTCATCTACGAGCAGTACTTC | CASRELGGLIYEQYF
NA | TRBJ1-2 | once | TRBV27 | TGTGCCAGCAGTTTAGGGATTACCTATGGCTACACCTTC | CASSLGITYGYTF
TRBD1 | TRBJ2-5 | NA | TRBV9 | TGTGCCAGCAGCACACGACAGGGTGAGCGAGAGACCCAGTACTTC | CASSTRQGERETQYF
NA | TRBJ1-1 | NA | TRBV4-1 | TGCGCCAGCAGCCAAGACGAAGGGTACACTGAAGCTTTCTTT | CASSQDEGYTEAFF
TRBD2 | TRBJ2-7 | NA | TRBV5-1 | TGCGCCAGCAGCTTGGCCGAGGGCGAGCGGGAGCCCTACGAGCAGTACTTC | CASSLAEGEREPYEQYF
NA | TRBJ2-2 | once | TRBV10-1 | TGCGCCAGCAGTGAGTCGGGAAGCACCGGGGAGCTGTTTTTT | CASSESGSTGELFF
NA | TRBJ1-5 | once | TRBV7-6 | TGTGCCAGCAGCTCGTACCAGGGGCTCAATCAGCCCCAGCATTTT | CASSSYQGLNQPQHF
TRBD1 | TRBJ2-7 | NA | TRBV6-1 | TGTGCCAGCAGTGAAGTTGGGACAGGGTCCTACGAGCAGTACTTC | CASSEVGTGSYEQYF
TRBD2 | TRBJ2-1 | NA | TRBV6-5 | TGTGCCAGCAGTTCGGGACTAGCGATCAATGAGCAGTTCTTC | CASSSGLAINEQFF
NA | TRBJ2-7 | NA | TRBV5-1 | TGCGCCAGCAGCCCCTTGCGGGACTACGAGCAGTACTTC | CASSPLRDYEQYF
TRBD1 | TRBJ2-1 | NA | TRBV5-8 | TGTGCCACCGGACAGGGTGTTAGGAATGAGCAGTTCTTC | CATGQGVRNEQFF
NA | TRBJ2-7 | NA | TRBV30 | TGTGCCTGGAGGGGTATGGCGGTCTACGAGCAGTACTTC | CAWRGMAVYEQYF
NA | TRBJ2-1 | once | TRBV7-9 | TGTGCCAGCAGTCGAAGCGGGCGGTACAATGAGCAGTTCTTC | CASSRSGRYNEQFF
TRBD2 | TRBJ2-2 | NA | TRBV28 | TGTGCCAGCAGTTTAGGGACTAGCGAACCCGGGGAGCTGTTTTTT | CASSLGTSEPGELFF
TRBD2 | TRBJ2-1 | once | TRBV27 | TGTGCCAGCAGCCTCCCCATGGGGGGGGTGTACAATGAGCAGTTCTTC | CASSLPMGGVYNEQFF
TRBD1 | TRBJ2-1 | NA | TRBV6-5 | TGTGCCAGCAGTTACTCGACAGGGTCCTACAATGAGCAGTTCTTC | CASSYSTGSYNEQFF
NA | TRBJ1-2 | NA | TRBV11-2 | TGTGCCAGCAGCTTAGGGATAGACAGCCAGTATGGCTACACCTTC | CASSLGIDSQYGYTF
NA | TRBJ2-5 | NA | TRBV5-1 | TGCGCCAGCAGCGCTGGACGGAGAGGAAAAGAGACCCAGTACTTC | CASSAGRRGKETQYF
NA | TRBJ1-4 | NA | TRBV27 | TGTGCCAGCCGTCTCGGAAGAGGCGCAACTAATGAAAAACTGTTTTTT | CASRLGRGATNEKLFF
TRBD2 | TRBJ2-2 | NA | TRBV9 | TGTGCCAGCAGCACAGATCCTAGCGGGAGAGCGAACACCGGGGAGCTGTTTTTT | CASSTDPSGRANTGELFF
NA | TRBJ2-7 | NA | TRBV4-1 | TGCGCCAGCAGCCAAGACCCTCGTCCAACCTACGAGCAGTACTTC | CASSQDPRPTYEQYF
NA | TRBJ2-7 | NA | TRBV27 | TGTGCCAGCAGTTCTTTTCAGGGGGGGACGACGAACGACGAGCAGTACTTC | CASSSFQGGTTNDEQYF